This TCR beta chain is drawn from a study of blood T cell repertoires in COVID-19. At the level of the study: T cells, B-cell-depleted T cells, or PBMCs provided the cDNA or gDNA that served as material.

The sample holds a few counts of this clone. The age range of participants was about 18 to 90 years, with residence in fewer than 25 US areas. Categorization into cohorts depended on clinical history that participants reported. Germline lookup yields CDR1 MDHEN and CDR2 SYDVKM. V was clipped by 6 bases and J by 7 bases, with 9 bases between them. The CDR3 extends over 11 amino acids. Authors' data handling: Reference gene primer amplification gave estimated nucleated cell counts. Here immunoSEQ multiplex PCR was the method, and the copy in TCRdb shows in-frame clones only, minus some. V and J calls and clone size are as listed in that table; D and trimming were resolved from the DNA. This sample has 150,000 to 200,000 clones; approximately 73% occur once, and the top ten carry about a sixth.

The J gene is TRBJ1-1, the V gene TRBV28, with D unclear. This TCR derives from a woman in her forties or fifties with acute COVID-19. The sequencing input was PBMCs or T cells enriched from blood (not recorded which). For the CDR3, the DNA is TGTGCCAGCAGCCCTGAGGGTGAAGCTTTCTTT. The encoded protein is CASSPEGEAFF.